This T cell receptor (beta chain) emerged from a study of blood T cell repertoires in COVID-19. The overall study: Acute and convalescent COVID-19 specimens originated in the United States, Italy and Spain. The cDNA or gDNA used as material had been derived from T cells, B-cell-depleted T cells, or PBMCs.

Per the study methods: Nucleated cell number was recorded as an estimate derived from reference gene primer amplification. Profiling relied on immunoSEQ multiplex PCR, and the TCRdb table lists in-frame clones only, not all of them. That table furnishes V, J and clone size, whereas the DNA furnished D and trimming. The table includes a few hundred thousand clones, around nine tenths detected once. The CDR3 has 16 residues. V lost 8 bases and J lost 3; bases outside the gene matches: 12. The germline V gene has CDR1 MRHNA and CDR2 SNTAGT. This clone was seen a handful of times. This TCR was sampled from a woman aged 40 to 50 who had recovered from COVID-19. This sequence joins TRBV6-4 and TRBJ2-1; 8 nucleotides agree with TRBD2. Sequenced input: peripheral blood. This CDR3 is CASRRVPSGFYNEQFF. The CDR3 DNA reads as TGTGCCAGCCGGAGGGTCCCTAGCGGGTTCTACAATGAGCAGTTCTTC.